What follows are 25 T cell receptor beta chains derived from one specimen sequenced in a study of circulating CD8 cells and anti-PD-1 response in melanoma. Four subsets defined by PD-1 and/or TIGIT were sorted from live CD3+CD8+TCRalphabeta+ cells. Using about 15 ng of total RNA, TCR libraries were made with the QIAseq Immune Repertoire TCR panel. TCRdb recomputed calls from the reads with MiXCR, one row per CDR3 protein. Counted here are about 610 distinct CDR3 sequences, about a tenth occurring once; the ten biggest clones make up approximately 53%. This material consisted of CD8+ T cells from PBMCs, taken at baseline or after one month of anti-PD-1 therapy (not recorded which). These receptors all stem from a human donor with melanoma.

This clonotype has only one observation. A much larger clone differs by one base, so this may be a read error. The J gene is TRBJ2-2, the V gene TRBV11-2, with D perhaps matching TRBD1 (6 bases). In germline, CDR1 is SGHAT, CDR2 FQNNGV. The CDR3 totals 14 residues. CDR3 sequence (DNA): TGTGCCTGCAGCTCGCTACAGGGAACCGGGGAGCTGTTTTTT. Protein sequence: CACSSLQGTGELFF.

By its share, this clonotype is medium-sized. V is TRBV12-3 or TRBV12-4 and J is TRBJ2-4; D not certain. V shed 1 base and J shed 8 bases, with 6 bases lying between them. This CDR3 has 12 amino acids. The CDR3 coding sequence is TGTGCCAGCAGTTTAGGGGTTCACATTCAGTACTTC. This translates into CASSLGVHIQYF.

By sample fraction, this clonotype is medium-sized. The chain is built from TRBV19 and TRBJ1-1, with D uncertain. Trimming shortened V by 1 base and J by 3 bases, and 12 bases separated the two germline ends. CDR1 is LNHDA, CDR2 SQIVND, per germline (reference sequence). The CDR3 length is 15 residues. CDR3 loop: CASSIGPGGYTEAFF. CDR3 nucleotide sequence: TGTGCCAGTAGTATAGGGCCAGGAGGATACACTGAAGCTTTCTTT. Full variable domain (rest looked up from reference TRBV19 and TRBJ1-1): DGGITQSPKYLFRKEGQNVTLSCEQNLNHDAMYWYRQDPGQGLRLIYYSQIVNDFQKGDIAEGYSVSREKKESFPLTVTSAQKNPTAFYLCASSIGPGGYTEAFFGQGTRLTVV.

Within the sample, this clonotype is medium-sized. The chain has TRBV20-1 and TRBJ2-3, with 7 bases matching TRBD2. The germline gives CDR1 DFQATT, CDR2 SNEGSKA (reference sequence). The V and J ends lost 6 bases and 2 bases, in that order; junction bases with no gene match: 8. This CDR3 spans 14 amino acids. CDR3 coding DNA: TGCAGTGCCCCCCGGGGAGGGATCACAGATACGCAGTATTTT. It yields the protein CSAPRGGITDTQYF.

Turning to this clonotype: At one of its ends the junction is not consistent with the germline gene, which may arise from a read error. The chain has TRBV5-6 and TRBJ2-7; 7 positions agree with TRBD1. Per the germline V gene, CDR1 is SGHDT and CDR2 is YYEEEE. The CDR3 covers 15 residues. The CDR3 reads CASSLGPGGVNEQCF. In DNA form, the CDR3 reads TGTGCCAGCAGCTTGGGGCCAGGGGGAGTCAACGAGCAGTGCTTC.

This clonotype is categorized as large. In DNA form, the CDR3 reads TGCAGCGTTGAATTGGACAGGGGGTGGGAGCAGTACTTC. This translates into CSVELDRGWEQYF. The genes are TRBV29-1 and TRBJ2-7; TRBD1 aligns across 10 bases. The CDR3 is made up of 13 amino acids. The trim removed 2 bases at V and 7 bases at J, leaving 5 bases unmatched. CDR1 is SQVTM, CDR2 ANQGSEA, per germline.

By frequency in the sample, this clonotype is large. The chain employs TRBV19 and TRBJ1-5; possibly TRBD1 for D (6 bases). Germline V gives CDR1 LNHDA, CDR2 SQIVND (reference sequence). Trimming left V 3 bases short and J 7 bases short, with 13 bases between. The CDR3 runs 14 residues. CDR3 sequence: CASSMLSRGQPQHF. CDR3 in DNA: TGTGCCAGTAGTATGTTATCCAGGGGCCAGCCCCAGCATTTT. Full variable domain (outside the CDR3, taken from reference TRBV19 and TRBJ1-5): DGGITQSPKYLFRKEGQNVTLSCEQNLNHDAMYWYRQDPGQGLRLIYYSQIVNDFQKGDIAEGYSVSREKKESFPLTVTSAQKNPTAFYLCASSMLSRGQPQHFGDGTRLSIL.

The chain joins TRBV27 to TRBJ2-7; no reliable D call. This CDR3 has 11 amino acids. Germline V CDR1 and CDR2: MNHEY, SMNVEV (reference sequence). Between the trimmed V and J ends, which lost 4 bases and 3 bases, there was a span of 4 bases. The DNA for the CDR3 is TGTGCCAGCAGTTCCGGCTACGAGCAGTACTTC. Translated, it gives CASSSGYEQYF.

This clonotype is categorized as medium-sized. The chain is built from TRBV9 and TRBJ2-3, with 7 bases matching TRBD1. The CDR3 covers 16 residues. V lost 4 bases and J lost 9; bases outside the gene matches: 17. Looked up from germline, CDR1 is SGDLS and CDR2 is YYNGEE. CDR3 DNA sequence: TGTGCCAGCAGCACCGAGGACAGGAAAAGACCGAGCACGCAGTATTTT. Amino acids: CASSTEDRKRPSTQYF.

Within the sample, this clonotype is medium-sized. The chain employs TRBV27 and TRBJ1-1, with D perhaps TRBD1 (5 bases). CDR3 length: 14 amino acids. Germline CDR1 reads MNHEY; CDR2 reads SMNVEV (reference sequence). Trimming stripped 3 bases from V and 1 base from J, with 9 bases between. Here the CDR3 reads CASSFLGENTEAFF. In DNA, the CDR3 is TGTGCCAGCAGTTTTTTAGGGGAGAACACTGAAGCTTTCTTT.

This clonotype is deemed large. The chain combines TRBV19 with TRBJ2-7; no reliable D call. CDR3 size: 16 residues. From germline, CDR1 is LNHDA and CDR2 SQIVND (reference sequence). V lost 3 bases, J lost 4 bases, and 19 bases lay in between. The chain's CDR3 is CASSIRLGKGGYEQYF. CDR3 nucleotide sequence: TGTGCCAGTAGTATCCGGCTGGGAAAGGGTGGATACGAGCAGTACTTC.

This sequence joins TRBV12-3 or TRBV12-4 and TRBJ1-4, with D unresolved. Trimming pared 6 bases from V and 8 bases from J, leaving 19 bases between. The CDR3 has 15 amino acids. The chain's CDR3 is CASSPPGRVWEKLFF. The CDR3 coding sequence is TGTGCCAGCAGCCCGCCAGGAAGGGTTTGGGAAAAACTGTTTTTT.

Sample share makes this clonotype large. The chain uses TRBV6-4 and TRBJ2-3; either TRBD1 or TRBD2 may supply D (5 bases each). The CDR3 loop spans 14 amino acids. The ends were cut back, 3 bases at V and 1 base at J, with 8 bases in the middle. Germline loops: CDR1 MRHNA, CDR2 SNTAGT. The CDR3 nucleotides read TGTGCCAGCAGTGAGAGGGGCGGCACAGATACGCAGTATTTT. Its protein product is CASSERGGTDTQYF.

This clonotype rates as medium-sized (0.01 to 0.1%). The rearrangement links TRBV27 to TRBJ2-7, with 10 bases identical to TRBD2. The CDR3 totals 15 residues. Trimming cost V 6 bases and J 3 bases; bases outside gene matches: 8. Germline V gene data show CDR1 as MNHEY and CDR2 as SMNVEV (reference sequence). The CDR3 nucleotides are TGTGCCAGCAGCATAGCGGGAGGAGGGGACTACGAGCAGTACTTC. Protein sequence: CASSIAGGGDYEQYF.

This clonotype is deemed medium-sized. The CDR3 sequence: CASSYSGQGAYGYGYTF. The CDR3 DNA sequence: TGTGCCAGCAGTTACAGCGGACAGGGGGCGTATGGCTATGGCTACACCTTC. V usage is TRBV6-6 and J usage is TRBJ1-2; 11 bases align to TRBD1. This CDR3 is 17 amino acids long. Trimming took 2 bases from V and 4 from J; bases not matched to a gene: 9. Germline-derived CDR1 and CDR2 are MNHNY and SVGAGI (reference sequence).

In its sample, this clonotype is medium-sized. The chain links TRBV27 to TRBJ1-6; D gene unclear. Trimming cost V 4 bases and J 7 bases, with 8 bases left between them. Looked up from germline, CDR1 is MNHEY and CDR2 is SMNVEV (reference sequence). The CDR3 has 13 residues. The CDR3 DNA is TGTGCCAGCAGTTACCGTACGAATTCACCCCTCCACTTT. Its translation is CASSYRTNSPLHF.

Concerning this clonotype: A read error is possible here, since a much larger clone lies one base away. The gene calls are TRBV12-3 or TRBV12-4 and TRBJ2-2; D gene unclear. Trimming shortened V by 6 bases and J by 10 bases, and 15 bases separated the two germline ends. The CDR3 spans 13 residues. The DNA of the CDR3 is TGTGCCAGCAGCCTACTGGGGAACGAGGAGCTGTTTTTT. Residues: CASSLLGNEELFF.

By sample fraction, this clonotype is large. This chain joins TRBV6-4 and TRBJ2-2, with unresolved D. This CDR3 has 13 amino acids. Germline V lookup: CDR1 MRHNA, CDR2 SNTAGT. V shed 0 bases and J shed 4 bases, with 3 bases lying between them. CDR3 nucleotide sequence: TGTGCCAGCAGTGACTCCAGCACCGGGGAGCTGTTTTTT. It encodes CASSDSSTGELFF.

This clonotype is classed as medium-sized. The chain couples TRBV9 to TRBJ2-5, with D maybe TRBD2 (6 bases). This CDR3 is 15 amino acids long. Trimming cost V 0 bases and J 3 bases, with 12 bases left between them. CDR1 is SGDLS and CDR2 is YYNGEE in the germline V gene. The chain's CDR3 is CASSVAAREEETQYF. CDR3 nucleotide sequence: TGTGCCAGCAGCGTAGCGGCTAGGGAGGAAGAGACCCAGTACTTC. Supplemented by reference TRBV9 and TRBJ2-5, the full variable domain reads DSGVTQTPKHLITATGQRVTLRCSPRSGDLSVYWYQQSLDQGLQFLIQYYNGEERAKGNILERFSAQQFPDLHSELNLSSLELGDSALYFCASSVAAREEETQYFGPGTRLLVL.

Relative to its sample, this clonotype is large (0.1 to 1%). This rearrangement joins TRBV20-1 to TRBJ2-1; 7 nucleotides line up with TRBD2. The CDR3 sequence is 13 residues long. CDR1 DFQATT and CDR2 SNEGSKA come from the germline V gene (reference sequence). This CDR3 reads CSASLGGTNEQFF. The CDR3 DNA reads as TGCAGCGCCAGTCTCGGGGGGACCAATGAGCAGTTCTTC.

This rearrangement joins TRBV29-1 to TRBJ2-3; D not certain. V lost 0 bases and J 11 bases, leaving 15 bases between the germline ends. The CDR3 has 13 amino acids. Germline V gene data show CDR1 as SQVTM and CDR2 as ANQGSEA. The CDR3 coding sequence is TGCAGCGTTGAAGATTCGGCAGAAAGGCTGCAGTATTTT. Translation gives CSVEDSAERLQYF.

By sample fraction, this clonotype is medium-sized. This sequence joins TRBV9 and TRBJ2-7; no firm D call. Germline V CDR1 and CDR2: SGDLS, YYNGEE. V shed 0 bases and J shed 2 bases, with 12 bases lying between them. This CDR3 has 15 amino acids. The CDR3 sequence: CASSVDATATYEQYF. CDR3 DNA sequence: TGTGCCAGCAGCGTAGATGCTACAGCAACCTACGAGCAGTACTTC.

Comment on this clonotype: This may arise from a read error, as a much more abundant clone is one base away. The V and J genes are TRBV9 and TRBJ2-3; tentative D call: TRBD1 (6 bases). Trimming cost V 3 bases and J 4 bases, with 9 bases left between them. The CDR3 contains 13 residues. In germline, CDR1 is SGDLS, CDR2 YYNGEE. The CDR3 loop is CASSAAGADTQYF. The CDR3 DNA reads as TGTGCCAGCAGCGCGGCAGGGGCAGATACGCAGTATTTT.

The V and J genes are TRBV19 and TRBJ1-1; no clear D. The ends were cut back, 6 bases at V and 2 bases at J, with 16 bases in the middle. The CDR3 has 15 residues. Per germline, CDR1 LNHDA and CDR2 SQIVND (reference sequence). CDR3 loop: CASRIGNSLNTEAFF. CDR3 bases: TGTGCCAGTAGAATCGGAAACAGCCTTAACACTGAAGCTTTCTTT.

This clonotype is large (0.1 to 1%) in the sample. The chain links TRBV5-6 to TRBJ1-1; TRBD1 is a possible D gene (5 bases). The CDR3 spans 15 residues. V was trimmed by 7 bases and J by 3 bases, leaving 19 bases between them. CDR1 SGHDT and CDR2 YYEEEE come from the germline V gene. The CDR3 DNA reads TGTGCCAGCCGATTCGCGGCGGGGGTGGACACTGAAGCTTTCTTT. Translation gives CASRFAAGVDTEAFF.